This T cell receptor (beta chain) was sequenced for a study of T cell responses to AZD1222 COVID-19 vaccine. General study results and limits: The peak T cell response came first, and repertoires were sampled only after it. The study reported that nearly half of spike-specific TCRs target unmutated variant regions. Two AZD1222 doses significantly raised spike-specific TCR breadth and depth over controls. The span of vaccine-associated CD4 TCRs extended across spike, with dominance at 160-218 and 743-854.

This CDR3 spans 14 amino acids. V shed 5 bases, J shed 5 bases, and the junction held 7 bases outside the gene matches. Looked up from germline, CDR1 is MDHEN and CDR2 is SYDVKM. Some clones are missing from TCRdb's copy, which holds only in-frame ones; the method was immunoSEQ multiplex PCR. This table holds 150,000 or so clones, approximately 90% found once. As concerns this clone: The antigen is undetermined.

The origin of this receptor is an adult in good health. Source: peripheral blood, taken on day 0 of AZD1222 vaccination. The chain employs TRBV28 and TRBJ2-5; 8 positions agree with TRBD2. Written as DNA, the CDR3 is TGTGCCAGCAGTACCCCGGGACTAGTGGAGACCCAGTACTTC. Translating gives CASSTPGLVETQYF.